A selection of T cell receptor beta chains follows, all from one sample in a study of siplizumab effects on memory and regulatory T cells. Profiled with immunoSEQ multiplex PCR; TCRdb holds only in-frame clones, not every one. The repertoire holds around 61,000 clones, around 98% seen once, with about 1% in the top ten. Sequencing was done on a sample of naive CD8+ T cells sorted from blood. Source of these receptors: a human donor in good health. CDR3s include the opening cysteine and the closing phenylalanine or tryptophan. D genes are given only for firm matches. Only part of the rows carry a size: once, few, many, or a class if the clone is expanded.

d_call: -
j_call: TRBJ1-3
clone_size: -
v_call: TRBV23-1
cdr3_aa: CASSQSGRKVEKGLNSGNTIYF
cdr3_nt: TGCGCCAGCAGTCAATCGGGTCGAAAGGTGGAGAAAGGGCTGAACTCTGGAAACACCATATATTTT

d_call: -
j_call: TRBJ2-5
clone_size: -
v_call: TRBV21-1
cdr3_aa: CASSKAFGKGLSETQYF
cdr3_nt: TGTGCCAGCAGCAAAGCTTTCGGAAAAGGTCTCAGCGAGACCCAGTACTTC

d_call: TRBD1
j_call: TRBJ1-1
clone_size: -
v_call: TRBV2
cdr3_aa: CAREQGAGTEAFF
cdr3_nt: TGTGCCAGGGAACAGGGGGCGGGCACTGAAGCTTTCTTT

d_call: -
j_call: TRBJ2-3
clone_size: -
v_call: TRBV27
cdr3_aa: CASSLSRSDTQYF
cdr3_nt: TGTGCCAGCAGTTTATCCCGGTCAGATACGCAGTATTTT

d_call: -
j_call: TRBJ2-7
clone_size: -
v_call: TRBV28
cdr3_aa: CASSLNFGRTSGGYEQYF
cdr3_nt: TGTGCCAGCAGTTTGAATTTTGGGCGGACTTCCGGCGGCTACGAGCAGTACTTC

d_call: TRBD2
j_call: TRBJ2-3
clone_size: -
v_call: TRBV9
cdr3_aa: CASSSGLAGVVDTQYF
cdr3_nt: TGTGCCAGCAGCTCAGGACTAGCGGGAGTGGTAGATACGCAGTATTTT

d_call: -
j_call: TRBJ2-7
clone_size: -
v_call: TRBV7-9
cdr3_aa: CASSLSLEQQQYF
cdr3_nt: TGTGCCAGCAGCCTATCGCTGGAGCAGCAGCAGTACTTC

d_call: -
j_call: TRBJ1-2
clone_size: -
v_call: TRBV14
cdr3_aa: CASSLHISDYGYTF
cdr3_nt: TGTGCCAGCAGCCTCCACATATCGGACTATGGCTACACCTTC

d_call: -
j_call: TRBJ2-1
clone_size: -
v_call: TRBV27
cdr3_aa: CASSFVAGTYNEQFF
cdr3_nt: TGTGCCAGCAGTTTTGTTGCGGGGACCTACAATGAGCAGTTCTTC

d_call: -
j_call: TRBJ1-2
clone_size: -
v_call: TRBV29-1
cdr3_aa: CSVEPSGLRYGYTF
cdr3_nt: TGCAGCGTTGAACCGTCGGGTCTGAGGTATGGCTACACCTTC

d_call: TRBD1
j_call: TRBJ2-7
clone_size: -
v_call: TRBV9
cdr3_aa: CASSVATSGQGSYEQYF
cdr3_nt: TGTGCCAGCAGCGTAGCTACTAGTGGACAGGGTAGCTACGAGCAGTACTTC

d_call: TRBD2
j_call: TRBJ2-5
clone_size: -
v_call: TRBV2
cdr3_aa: CASRLAPKETQYF
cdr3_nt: TGTGCCAGCAGACTAGCGCCTAAAGAGACCCAGTACTTC

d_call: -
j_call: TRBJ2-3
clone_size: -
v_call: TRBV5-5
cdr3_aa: CASSFRGAKTDTQYF
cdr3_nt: TGTGCCAGCAGCTTCCGGGGGGCGAAGACAGATACGCAGTATTTT

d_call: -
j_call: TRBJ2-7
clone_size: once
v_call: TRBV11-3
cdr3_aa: CASSPGGYEQYF
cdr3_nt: TGTGCCAGCAGTCCTGGTGGGTACGAGCAGTACTTC

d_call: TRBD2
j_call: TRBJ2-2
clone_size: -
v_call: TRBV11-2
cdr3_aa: CASSLDPLAGPNTGELFF
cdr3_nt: TGTGCCAGCAGCTTAGATCCCCTAGCGGGCCCGAACACCGGGGAGCTGTTTTTT

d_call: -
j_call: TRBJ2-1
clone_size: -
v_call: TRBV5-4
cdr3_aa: CASRPREYGFNEQFF
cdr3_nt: TGTGCCAGCAGGCCCCGGGAGTACGGTTTCAATGAGCAGTTCTTC

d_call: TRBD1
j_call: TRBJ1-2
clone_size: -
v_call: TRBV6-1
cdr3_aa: CASSVTTGKHYGYTF
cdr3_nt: TGTGCCAGCAGCGTAACGACAGGGAAGCACTATGGCTACACCTTC

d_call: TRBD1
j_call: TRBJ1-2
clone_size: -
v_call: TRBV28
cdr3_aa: CASSDREEDGYTF
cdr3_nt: TGTGCCAGCAGCGACAGGGAGGAGGATGGCTACACCTTC

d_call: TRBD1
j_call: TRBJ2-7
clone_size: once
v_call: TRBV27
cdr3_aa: CASSLRGQGAWEQYF
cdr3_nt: TGTGCCAGCAGTTTAAGGGGACAGGGGGCTTGGGAGCAGTACTTC

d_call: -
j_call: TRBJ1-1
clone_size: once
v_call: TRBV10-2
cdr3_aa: CASRNRAPNTEAFF
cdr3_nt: TGCGCCAGCAGAAACAGGGCTCCGAACACTGAAGCTTTCTTT

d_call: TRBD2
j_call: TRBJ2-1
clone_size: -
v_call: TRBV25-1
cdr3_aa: CASSDLAGAYNEQFF
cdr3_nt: TGTGCCAGCAGTGACCTAGCGGGAGCCTACAATGAGCAGTTCTTC

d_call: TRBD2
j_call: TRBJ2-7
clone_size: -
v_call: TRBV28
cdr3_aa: CASSWGLAYEQYF
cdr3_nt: TGTGCCAGCAGCTGGGGACTAGCCTACGAGCAGTACTTC

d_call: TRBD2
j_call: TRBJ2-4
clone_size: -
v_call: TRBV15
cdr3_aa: CATSSTLAGGSYIQYF
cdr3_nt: TGTGCCACCAGCAGCACTCTAGCGGGAGGGAGCTACATTCAGTACTTC

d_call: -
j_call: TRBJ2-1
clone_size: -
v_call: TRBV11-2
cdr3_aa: CASSTTRFDEQFF
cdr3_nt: TGTGCCAGCAGCACGACTCGATTCGATGAGCAGTTCTTC